One sample yielded the 23 T cell receptor beta chains listed below, sequenced in a study of blood T cell repertoires in COVID-19. This table comes from immunoSEQ multiplex PCR, and its TCRdb copy is limited to in-frame clones, with some not included. The sample contains 180,000 or so clones, 85% to 90% of which appear only once. The sample comprised peripheral blood. All receptors derive from a woman aged 55-69 years with acute or convalescent COVID-19.

As concerns this clone: The sample holds other DNA sequences that translate to the same CDR3. This chain joins TRBV5-1 and TRBJ1-6; 8 bases map to TRBD1. This CDR3 contains 15 residues. The V gene end was trimmed by 4 bases and the J gene end by 1 base; junction bases not matched to a gene: 1. The germline V gene has CDR1 SGHRS and CDR2 YFSETQ. CDR3 protein: CASSRDRSYNSPLHF. CDR3 DNA: TGCGCCAGCAGCCGGGACAGGTCCTATAATTCACCCCTCCACTTT.

This rearrangement joins TRBV5-1 to TRBJ2-7, with 12 bases matching TRBD2. The CDR3 covers 16 residues. The J segment lost 0 bases and the V segment lost 4 bases, leaving 5 bases of the junction unmatched. Germline-derived CDR1 and CDR2 are SGHRS and YFSETQ. The CDR3 bases are TGCGCCAGCAGCGGGGGACTAGCGGGTAGCTCCTACGAGCAGTACTTC. This gives the protein CASSGGLAGSSYEQYF.

The V gene is TRBV28, the J gene TRBJ1-2; a possible D gene is TRBD1 (5 bases). V was trimmed by 3 bases and J by 7 bases, leaving 12 bases between them. Germline lookup yields CDR1 MDHEN and CDR2 SYDVKM. CDR3 length equals 13 residues. The CDR3 nucleotides are TGTGCCAGCAGTTTTTCGACAGTATTTGGCTACACCTTC. It specifies CASSFSTVFGYTF.

J is TRBJ2-5 and V is TRBV10-3, with 10 nucleotides matching TRBD2. From germline, CDR1 is ENHRY and CDR2 SYGVKD. There are 15 residues in the CDR3. Trimming removed 3 bases from V and 2 bases from J; junction bases left unmatched: 3. The CDR3 DNA follows: TGTGCCATCAGTGAACTAGCGGGAACTCAAGAGACCCAGTACTTC. Amino acids: CAISELAGTQETQYF.

The chain joins TRBV12-5 to TRBJ1-5; D is unclear. The CDR3 extends over 13 amino acids. The germline V and J ends were trimmed by 3 bases and 2 bases, with 5 bases remaining between them. CDR1 and CDR2 from the germline V gene are LGHNT and FRNRAP. The CDR3 DNA sequence: TGTGCTAGTGGTTTCGGAGGCAATCAGCCCCAGCATTTT. This codes for CASGFGGNQPQHF. The variable domain in full, with the rest retrieved from reference TRBV12-5 and TRBJ1-5, is DARVTQTPRHKVTEMGQEVTMRCQPILGHNTVFWYRQTMMQGLELLAYFRNRAPLDDSGMPKDRFSAEMPDATLATLKIQPSEPRDSAVYFCASGFGGNQPQHFGDGTRLSIL.

The chain joins TRBV12-3 or TRBV12-4 to TRBJ1-2, with 7 bases that match TRBD1. With V trimmed by 5 bases and J by 12 bases, 12 bases remained unmatched. The CDR3 loop spans 13 amino acids. The CDR3 sequence: CASSPTGQVLHTF. CDR3 bases: TGTGCCAGCAGTCCGACAGGACAGGTCCTCCACACCTTC.

The chain links TRBV5-1 to TRBJ1-2, with 7 bases matching TRBD1. The CDR3 extends over 14 amino acids. The junction had 8 bases not matched to a gene; V was cut back by 4 bases and J by 5 bases. The V gene's germline CDR1 is SGHRS and CDR2 YFSETQ. The CDR3 DNA reads TGCGCCAGCAGCCTGCTGTCGACAGGGTATGGCTACACCTTC. Amino acids: CASSLLSTGYGYTF.

J is TRBJ1-5 and V is TRBV5-1; TRBD1 matches 7 bases. CDR1 and CDR2 from the germline V gene are SGHRS and YFSETQ. The CDR3 totals 14 residues. Germline trimming cut 3 bases from V and 5 bases from J; bases unmatched to any gene: 5. The DNA for the CDR3 is TGCGCCAGCAGCTGGGACAGTCCCGATCAGCCCCAGCATTTT. This translates into CASSWDSPDQPQHF. The full variable domain, rest sourced from reference TRBV5-1 and TRBJ1-5, is KAGVTQTPRYLIKTRGQQVTLSCSPISGHRSVSWYQQTPGQGLQFLFEYFSETQRNKGNFPGRFSGRQFSNSRSEMNVSTLELGDSALYLCASSWDSPDQPQHFGDGTRLSIL.

V and J are TRBV5-1 and TRBJ2-1; a possible D gene is TRBD1 (6 bases). Germline lookup yields CDR1 SGHRS and CDR2 YFSETQ. The CDR3 spans 15 residues. V dropped 0 bases and J dropped 7 bases, with 14 bases sitting between them. CDR3 loop: CASSLDSAGVNEQFF. Written as DNA, the CDR3 is TGCGCCAGCAGCTTGGATTCGGCAGGGGTAAATGAGCAGTTCTTC.

The gene calls are TRBV30 and TRBJ1-2, with no clear D. CDR1 and CDR2 (germline): GTSNPN, SVGIG (reference sequence). V lost 7 bases and J 5 bases, leaving 17 bases between the germline ends. The CDR3 is 13 amino acids. CDR3 in amino acids: CASNRVLKYGYTF. The CDR3 region has the DNA TGTGCCTCTAACCGGGTCCTGAAATATGGCTACACCTTC.

The chain combines TRBV19 with TRBJ1-3; TRBD1 matches at 7 bases. The CDR3 totals 16 residues. CDR1 LNHDA and CDR2 SQIVND come from the germline V gene (reference sequence). Germline trimming cut 3 bases from V and 0 bases from J; bases unmatched to any gene: 5. CDR3 DNA sequence: TGTGCCAGTAGTATCCTACAGGGGTCCTCTGGAAACACCATATATTTT. It encodes CASSILQGSSGNTIYF.

The gene calls are TRBV19 and TRBJ2-5, with D possibly being TRBD2 (5 bases). Trimming pared 5 bases from V and 3 bases from J, leaving 19 bases between. Germline V gene data show CDR1 as LNHDA and CDR2 as SQIVND (reference sequence). The CDR3 is 16 residues long. CDR3 in amino acids: CASSYVGITGKETQYF. The CDR3 nucleotides are TGTGCCAGTAGTTACGTAGGCATAACGGGGAAAGAGACCCAGTACTTC.

The chain is built from TRBV6-5 and TRBJ1-2; 10 bases fit TRBD1. Germline CDR1 MNHEY, CDR2 SVGAGI. This CDR3 comprises 16 residues. V dropped 4 bases and J dropped 4; count of bases not matched to a gene: 9. CDR3 bases: TGTGCCAGCAGTTCAGGGGGACAGGGGCGACTCTATGGCTACACCTTC. It translates to CASSSGGQGRLYGYTF.

The chain carries TRBV7-8 and TRBJ2-1; TRBD2 agrees at 9 bases. The germline V gene encodes CDR1 SGHVS and CDR2 FQNEAQ. Unmatched junction bases numbered 21, after V lost 3 bases and J lost 0 bases. The length of the CDR3 is 22 residues. CDR3 amino acids: CASSFPLPLAGAPPSSYNEQFF. DNA for the CDR3: TGTGCCAGCAGCTTTCCGCTACCTTTAGCGGGAGCCCCCCCCAGCTCCTACAATGAGCAGTTCTTC.

This clone was recorded only once. The gene calls are TRBV19 and TRBJ2-3; possible D gene TRBD1, 5 bases. Germline CDR1 is LNHDA and CDR2 is SQIVND (reference sequence). This CDR3 contains 13 residues. Written as DNA, the CDR3 is TGTGCATCAGGGTGGTGGGGCACAGATACGCAGTATTTT. It translates to CASGWWGTDTQYF.

This chain uses TRBV2 with TRBJ2-5; TRBD2 might be the D (6 bases). Trimming took 5 bases from V and 1 from J, leaving 11 bases between them. CDR1 and CDR2 (germline): SNHLY, FYNNEI. The length of the CDR3 is 14 residues. CDR3 DNA sequence: TGTGCCAGCAGTCCCTGGGGGGTCCAAGAGACCCAGTACTTC. It encodes CASSPWGVQETQYF. The full variable domain, in which reference TRBV2 and TRBJ2-5 provide the parts outside the CDR3, is EPEVTQTPSHQVTQMGQEVILRCVPISNHLYFYWYRQILGQKVEFLVSFYNNEISEKSEIFDDQFSVERPDGSNFTLKIRSTKLEDSAMYFCASSPWGVQETQYFGPGTRLLVL.

The chain links TRBV5-4 to TRBJ1-1, with TRBD1 as a possible D gene (6 bases). Trimming stripped 0 bases from V and 3 bases from J, with 15 bases between. The germline gives CDR1 SGHNT, CDR2 YYREEE (reference sequence). The length of the CDR3 is 16 residues. CDR3 in DNA: TGTGCCAGCAGCTTGGCCGGCCGAGAGGGGGACACTGAAGCTTTCTTT. Translating it yields CASSLAGREGDTEAFF.

The rearrangement uses TRBV5-1 and TRBJ2-5; a possible D gene is TRBD2 (7 bases). The CDR3 loop spans 17 amino acids. CDR1 and CDR2 (germline): SGHRS, YFSETQ. Trimming stripped 0 bases from V and 0 bases from J, with 15 bases between. The CDR3 nucleotides read TGCGCCAGCAGCTTGGGACCCCCGGGGGGCTACCAAGAGACCCAGTACTTC. It encodes CASSLGPPGGYQETQYF.

The chain links TRBV7-9 to TRBJ1-1; D may be TRBD1 (5 bases). The CDR3 spans 15 residues. V lost 3 bases, J lost 1 base, and 12 bases lay in between. Per germline, CDR1 SEHNR and CDR2 FQNEAQ (reference sequence). The DNA of the CDR3 is TGTGCCAGCAGCTTGGCAGGGCAACCGAACACTGAAGCTTTCTTT. It yields the protein CASSLAGQPNTEAFF.

This clone was found once. The CDR3 here is CASSLDGGMANTGELFF. CDR3 DNA sequence: TGTGCCAGCAGCTTAGACGGGGGAATGGCGAACACCGGGGAGCTGTTTTTT. The chain combines TRBV7-2 with TRBJ2-2; a possible D gene is TRBD2 (6 bases). V was pared by 1 base and J by 0 bases, with 12 bases between. Germline V CDR1 and CDR2: SGHTA, FQGNSA. There are 17 residues in the CDR3.

This clone was seen only once. The chain links TRBV2 to TRBJ2-5; D perhaps matches TRBD2 (5 bases). Germline V gives CDR1 SNHLY, CDR2 FYNNEI. The V end was cut by 6 bases, the J end by 5 bases, with 13 bases between. The CDR3 consists of 13 residues. Here the CDR3 reads CASSRAVWETQYF. The CDR3 coding sequence is TGTGCCAGCAGCCGAGCGGTCTGGGAGACCCAGTACTTC.

This chain links TRBV5-1 with TRBJ2-7; D is uncertain. V lost 0 bases and J 5 bases, leaving 12 bases between the germline ends. Germline CDR1 and CDR2: SGHRS and YFSETQ. The CDR3 sequence is 14 residues long. CDR3 DNA: TGCGCCAGCAGCTTGGGTGGCCCCGAGGACGAGCAGTACTTC. This translates into CASSLGGPEDEQYF. The full variable domain, in which reference TRBV5-1 and TRBJ2-7 provide the parts outside the CDR3, is KAGVTQTPRYLIKTRGQQVTLSCSPISGHRSVSWYQQTPGQGLQFLFEYFSETQRNKGNFPGRFSGRQFSNSRSEMNVSTLELGDSALYLCASSLGGPEDEQYFGPGTRLTVT.

The V gene is TRBV5-4, the J gene TRBJ2-5, with 8 nucleotides matching TRBD2. This CDR3 spans 16 amino acids. With V trimmed by 4 bases and J by 5 bases, 13 bases remained unmatched. Germline V gene lookup returns CDR1 SGHNT and CDR2 YYREEE (reference sequence). The CDR3 bases are TGTGCCAGCAGCCCGGAGACTAGCGCCAGCGAGGAGACCCAGTACTTC. It yields the protein CASSPETSASEETQYF.